The rows below give T cell receptor beta chains drawn from one sample of a study of CXCR3-negative and CXCR3-positive naive CD8 T cells. From the 5' RACE reads, TCRdb lists one entry per CDR3 protein and no DNA. Recorded here are 45,000 to 70,000 distinct CDR3 sequences; the top ten clones represent around 20%. Sequencing input: memory CD8+ T cells from blood. The receptors here all came from a human donor in good health. Some clones in this sample may be carry-over from other donors' samples. Both conserved end residues are part of each CDR3. A clone size is listed for some rows: how often the clone was seen (once, few, many), or a class if it is expanded.

v_gene	len	abundance	j_gene	CDR3aa
TRBV20-1	16	NA	TRBJ2-5	CSATMLAGGSEETQYF
TRBV9	15	NA	TRBJ2-7	CASSVEGLNLYEQYF
TRBV7-3	13	NA	TRBJ1-1	CASSLMRVAEAFF
TRBV29-1	13	NA	TRBJ2-7	CSVETEGSYEQYF
TRBV6-5	13	NA	TRBJ1-2	CASSTGIGYGYTF
TRBV7-6	14	NA	TRBJ1-1	CASSLTGMNTEAFF
TRBV7-9	15	NA	TRBJ2-4	CASSAVTGEGNIQYF
TRBV7-9	16	NA	TRBJ2-1	CASSPPWGSAYNEQFF
TRBV7-9	14	NA	TRBJ2-5	CASREGGPSETQYF
TRBV5-1	14	NA	TRBJ2-7	CASSLVGGLYEQYF
TRBV5-1	16	NA	TRBJ2-2	CASSSTGGDLPGELFF
TRBV6-2/TRBV6-3	15	NA	TRBJ2-1	CASSGGTGGVDEQFF
TRBV11-3	13	NA	TRBJ2-5	CASSRRLEETQYF
TRBV9	17	NA	TRBJ2-2	CASSILSGGTNTGELFF
TRBV7-9	17	NA	TRBJ2-1	CASSSFLAGISYNEQFF
TRBV20-1	17	medium-sized	TRBJ2-5	CSARDPLTLAGVETQYF
TRBV7-7	13	NA	TRBJ2-1	CASSLFRWAEQFF
TRBV29-1	12	NA	TRBJ2-7	CSVELSSYEQYF
TRBV29-1	11	NA	TRBJ2-7	CSVDYGYEQYF
TRBV6-5	14	NA	TRBJ2-7	CASSYSRETYEQYF
TRBV12-3/TRBV12-4	15	NA	TRBJ2-3	CASSSGQGGKDTQYF
TRBV9	14	NA	TRBJ2-2	CASSVAEGAGELFF
TRBV29-1	14	NA	TRBJ2-7	CSVEAQGSSYEQYF
TRBV29-1	14	NA	TRBJ2-6	CSAQGGDGANVLTF
TRBV20-1	14	NA	TRBJ2-7	CSARGERETYEQYF
TRBV7-2	15	NA	TRBJ2-3	CASSLDEISTDTQYF
TRBV12-3/TRBV12-4	18	NA	TRBJ2-5	CASSLLGGLGGAQETQYF
TRBV29-1	20	NA	TRBJ2-3	CSVEDEWGLAGGPSTDTQYF
TRBV11-3	14	medium-sized	TRBJ2-7	CASSSQIDEAGQYF